Listed here is a single T cell receptor (beta chain). V lost 6 bases and J lost 2, with 12 bases in between. The CDR3 has 14 residues. From germline, CDR1 is ENHRY and CDR2 SYGVKD. This entry belongs to a study of shared clonotypes between healthy human individuals. Each sample came from a Caucasian adult donor living in Nashville, Tennessee. The repertoire was sequenced with immunoSEQ multiplex PCR; TCRdb's copy has only in-frame clones and lacks some. Found here are approximately 740,000 clones, about 74% of them singletons; the top ten hold less than 2%. What was sequenced was memory CD4+ T cells sorted from blood. As for subset: CD45RA-negative fraction. V and J are TRBV10-3 and TRBJ2-3; D is perhaps TRBD2 (5 bases). This receptor was identified in a woman aged 25-40 years in good health. CDR3 sequence reads: CAISKSGSTDTQYF. Here the CDR3 DNA reads TGTGCCATCAGCAAGAGCGGCTCCACAGATACGCAGTATTTT.